One T cell receptor beta chain is described in this entry. Its specificity is not known. The sample is drawn from a study of T-cell memory formation after mild COVID-19. Study background: Largely donor-specific sequence clusters came from two donors. Overall study findings and caveats: Cross-reactive memory apparently joined, as some responding clones appeared in pre-infection memory. There was no confirmation that second-wave clones peaking on day 37 were SARS-CoV-2 specific.

TCRdb reprocessed the 5' RACE reads via MiXCR and lists one record per CDR3 protein. Counted here are more than 450,000 distinct CDR3 sequences, approximately 18% occurring once; the ten biggest clones make up around 13%. V was cut by 3 bases and J by 6 bases, with 10 bases left in between. CDR3 length: 12 residues. Germline V gene lookup returns CDR1 SQVTM and CDR2 ANQGSEA. The sample comprised PBMCs or a T cell subset sorted from them (not recorded which). The genes are TRBV29-1 and TRBJ2-3, with D unclear. The receptor was derived from an adult woman who had mild COVID-19 (a few samples of this study predate the infection). Cell type and time point are not known. Written as DNA, the CDR3 is TGCAGCGTTGATCGAGTGGGGGATACGCAGTATTTT. Its translation is CSVDRVGDTQYF.